The present T cell receptor (beta chain) was sequenced within a study of PD-1 blockade in classical Hodgkin lymphoma. Brentuximab vedotin exposure varied among the patients, all of whom had relapsed after autologous stem cell transplantation. The repertoire was sequenced with immunoSEQ multiplex PCR; TCRdb's copy has only in-frame clones and lacks some. The data hold 95,000 to 100,000 clones, with about 89% observed a single time. Germline-derived CDR1 and CDR2 are MGHDK and SYGVNS. The germline V and J ends were trimmed by 3 bases and 8 bases, with 13 bases remaining between them. The CDR3 is 13 amino acids.

The sample in question was peripheral blood mononuclear cells (PBMCs), obtained before the second cycle of nivolumab. The chain has TRBV25-1 and TRBJ1-2; weak D call: TRBD1 (5 bases). The receptor comes from a human donor with classical Hodgkin lymphoma. CDR3 in amino acids: CASSDFHGGGYTF. The CDR3 DNA is TGTGCCAGCAGTGACTTCCACGGGGGAGGCTACACCTTC.